These 26 T cell receptor beta chains were all obtained from the same sample, sequenced in a study of graft-versus-host responses after intestinal transplantation. The protocol was immunoSEQ multiplex PCR, while the TCRdb copy is restricted to in-frame clones and leaves out a portion. The sample lists over 45,000 clones; over 85% were seen once. This material consisted of PBMCs, taken 26 days after transplant. The origin of the receptors is a human patient who received an intestinal transplant, so some T cells may come from the graft donor.

The chain carries TRBV2 and TRBJ2-1; D unclear. Trimming removed 6 bases at V and 6 bases at J, with 12 bases between. Germline CDR1 is SNHLY and CDR2 is FYNNEI. The length of the CDR3 is 13 residues. CDR3: CASSATAANEQFF. As DNA, the CDR3 is TGTGCCAGCAGCGCGACGGCGGCCAATGAGCAGTTCTTC.

The rearrangement links TRBV5-6 to TRBJ1-5, with D perhaps TRBD1 (5 bases). Germline CDR1 reads SGHDT; CDR2 reads YYEEEE. The CDR3 covers 12 residues. The ends were cut back, 4 bases at V and 7 bases at J, with 9 bases in the middle. The CDR3 protein is CASSQGFQPQHF. The CDR3 coding sequence is TGTGCCAGCAGCCAGGGATTCCAGCCCCAGCATTTT.

The V and J genes are TRBV27 and TRBJ2-4; 7 nucleotides match TRBD2. This CDR3 spans 13 amino acids. Germline CDR1 and CDR2: MNHEY and SMNVEV (reference sequence). Trimming removed 2 bases from V and 15 bases from J; junction bases left unmatched: 10. In DNA form, the CDR3 reads TGTGCCAGCAGTTTAGCAGCGGGACCCCAGGTGTACTTC. It codes for CASSLAAGPQVYF.

This sequence joins TRBV29-1 and TRBJ1-3; a weak D match, TRBD1 (5 bases). The CDR3 covers 13 residues. Germline assignment: CDR1 SQVTM and CDR2 ANQGSEA. The V end lost 6 bases, the J end lost 2 bases, and 11 bases lay between the germline ends. The CDR3 nucleotides read TGCAGCGTACCGGGGGTCCCTGGAAACACCATATATTTT. This translates into CSVPGVPGNTIYF.

The chain combines TRBV9 with TRBJ1-3; 9 positions match TRBD1. CDR3 length: 14 amino acids. Looked up from germline, CDR1 is SGDLS and CDR2 is YYNGEE. V lost 3 bases to trimming and J lost 6 bases; unmatched junction nucleotides: 4. As DNA, the CDR3 is TGTGCCAGCAGCGATTGGACAGGGGAAAACACCATATATTTT. This sequence encodes CASSDWTGENTIYF.

This clone was observed a single time. V and J are TRBV9 and TRBJ1-6; D perhaps matches TRBD1 (5 bases). Germline CDR1 is SGDLS and CDR2 is YYNGEE. This CDR3 has 16 amino acids. With 4 bases removed from V and 6 bases from J, the gap between germline ends came to 17 bases. The CDR3 DNA follows: TGTGCCAGCAGCAGTGGAGGGGCCAGCGGTAATTCACCCCTCCACTTT. Protein product: CASSSGGASGNSPLHF.

This chain joins TRBV9 and TRBJ2-1, with D possibly matching TRBD2 (5 bases). The germline CDR1 and CDR2 sequences are SGDLS and YYNGEE. This CDR3 has 15 amino acids. Trimming shortened V by 4 bases and J by 2 bases, and 13 bases separated the two germline ends. The CDR3 DNA is TGTGCCAGCAGCCTCTCGGGGATCGCCTACAATGAGCAGTTCTTC. Protein: CASSLSGIAYNEQFF.

J is TRBJ1-2 and V is TRBV4-1; possible D gene TRBD1, 6 bases. This CDR3 has 14 amino acids. Trimming left V 6 bases short and J 6 bases short, with 17 bases between. Germline values: CDR1 MGHRA, CDR2 YSYEKL. The CDR3 bases are TGCGCCAGCAGTCCTAAACAGGGAGAGGATGGCTACACCTTC. It translates to CASSPKQGEDGYTF.

This clone was seen only a few times. The chain combines TRBV9 with TRBJ1-2; 7 nucleotides align to TRBD1. Germline CDR1 and CDR2: SGDLS and YYNGEE. The V and J ends lost 3 bases and 13 bases, in that order; junction bases with no gene match: 9. The CDR3 covers 12 residues. The DNA for the CDR3 is TGTGCCAGCAGCGAAGTCCCAGGGGGGCTCACCTTC. This encodes CASSEVPGGLTF.

This chain uses TRBV5-1 with TRBJ2-2; TRBD1 agrees at 7 bases. Germline CDR1 reads SGHRS; CDR2 reads YFSETQ. J gave up 5 bases and V 0 bases, and 10 bases lay outside the gene matches. CDR3 size: 17 residues. CDR3 residues: CASSLAPGTEITGELFF. The CDR3 region has the DNA TGCGCCAGCAGCTTGGCCCCCGGGACAGAGATTACCGGGGAGCTGTTTTTT.

The chain has TRBV5-1 and TRBJ1-1; TRBD1 is a possible D gene (5 bases). Trimming took 2 bases from V and 3 from J, leaving 11 bases between them. The CDR3 has 14 residues. Per germline, CDR1 SGHRS and CDR2 YFSETQ. The DNA of the CDR3 is TGCGCCAGCAGCTTTAACCCAGGGTACACTGAAGCTTTCTTT. It is translated as CASSFNPGYTEAFF. Full variable domain (outside the CDR3, taken from reference TRBV5-1 and TRBJ1-1): KAGVTQTPRYLIKTRGQQVTLSCSPISGHRSVSWYQQTPGQGLQFLFEYFSETQRNKGNFPGRFSGRQFSNSRSEMNVSTLELGDSALYLCASSFNPGYTEAFFGQGTRLTVV.

The chain is built from TRBV9 and TRBJ2-7, with unresolved D. Trimming took off 0 bases at V and 6 bases at J, with 13 bases between the two ends. The CDR3 is 14 residues long. Per the germline V gene, CDR1 is SGDLS and CDR2 is YYNGEE. Here the CDR3 DNA reads TGTGCCAGCAGCGTAGGGCAGTCCCCTGGCGAGCAGTACTTC. Protein: CASSVGQSPGEQYF.

The chain recombines TRBV6-4 with TRBJ1-6; tentatively, D is TRBD1 (5 bases). The CDR3 runs to 14 residues. Germline CDR1 reads MRHNA; CDR2 reads SNTAGT. Trimming left V 11 bases short and J 9 bases short, with 20 bases between. The CDR3 DNA follows: TGTGCCCCGCCGGGCAGGCGGGGGAGTTCACCCCTCCACTTT. This gives the protein CAPPGRRGSSPLHF.

The chain has TRBV13 and TRBJ1-2, with 11 positions matching TRBD1. Germline loops: CDR1 PRHDT, CDR2 FYEKMQ (reference sequence). The trim removed 5 bases at V and 8 bases at J, leaving 7 bases unmatched. There are 14 residues in the CDR3. CDR3 sequence (DNA): TGTGCCAGCAGCGATGGACAGGGGGCGGCCGGCTACACCTTC. Residues: CASSDGQGAAGYTF.

As regards this clone: Other DNA sequences in the same sample also yield this CDR3. The chain carries TRBV6-5 and TRBJ1-1; D is unresolved. Trimming shortened V by 0 bases and J by 1 base, and 6 bases separated the two germline ends. Germline CDR1 and CDR2: MNHEY and SVGAGI. The CDR3 loop spans 14 amino acids. The CDR3 sequence: CASSYSAGNTEAFF. CDR3 DNA sequence: TGTGCCAGCAGTTACTCCGCGGGGAACACTGAAGCTTTCTTT.

The CDR3 here is CASSVATRKGLDTGELFF. The CDR3 DNA reads TGTGCCAGCAGCGTAGCGACTAGGAAGGGACTAGACACCGGGGAGCTGTTTTTT. This rearrangement joins TRBV9 to TRBJ2-2; 8 bases line up with TRBD2. Per the germline V gene, CDR1 is SGDLS and CDR2 is YYNGEE. Losses at the gene ends were 0 bases for V and 3 bases for J; bases not matched to a gene: 10. The CDR3 spans 18 residues. Variable domain in full (rest from reference TRBV9 and TRBJ2-2): DSGVTQTPKHLITATGQRVTLRCSPRSGDLSVYWYQQSLDQGLQFLIQYYNGEERAKGNILERFSAQQFPDLHSELNLSSLELGDSALYFCASSVATRKGLDTGELFFGEGSRLTVL.

This clone occurred once. V is TRBV27 and J is TRBJ1-1; D unresolved. The germline gives CDR1 MNHEY, CDR2 SMNVEV (reference sequence). V lost 10 bases, J lost 1 base, and 10 bases lay in between. The CDR3 has 12 residues. This chain's CDR3 is CATSTGNTEAFF. The CDR3 nucleotides read TGTGCCACGTCTACGGGGAACACTGAAGCTTTCTTT.

This clone was seen only once. The chain employs TRBV12-5 and TRBJ2-1; D call uncertain. Deletions cut 3 bases from V and 3 bases from J, with 6 bases between. This CDR3 is 13 amino acids long. Per the germline V gene, CDR1 is LGHNT and CDR2 is FRNRAP. Here the CDR3 DNA reads TGTGCTAGTGGTTTAAACAACTACAATGAGCAGTTCTTC. This gives the protein CASGLNNYNEQFF.

The gene calls are TRBV4-1 and TRBJ1-1; D might be TRBD1 (5 bases). The CDR3 consists of 15 residues. The V end was cut by 4 bases, the J end by 1 base, with 13 bases between. The germline V gene encodes CDR1 MGHRA and CDR2 YSYEKL. The CDR3: CASSLPGLQNTEAFF. CDR3 in DNA: TGCGCCAGCAGCCTCCCGGGACTGCAGAACACTGAAGCTTTCTTT.

In its sample, this clone was seen once. This chain connects TRBV10-3 to TRBJ2-5; TRBD1 is a possible D gene (5 bases). Germline CDR1 reads ENHRY; CDR2 reads SYGVKD. The CDR3 length is 13 residues. The germline V and J ends were trimmed by 0 bases and 3 bases, with 5 bases remaining between them. DNA of the CDR3: TGTGCCATCAGTGAGTCACAGGAAGAGACCCAGTACTTC. It yields the protein CAISESQEETQYF.

This clone was picked up one time. The rearrangement links TRBV6-6 to TRBJ1-1, with D hard to call. The ends were cut back, 4 bases at V and 10 bases at J, with 13 bases in the middle. The CDR3 is 12 residues long. Per germline, CDR1 MNHNY and CDR2 SVGAGI (reference sequence). The CDR3 DNA is TGTGCCAGCAGTTCCGGTCCTACCGGAGCTTTCTTT. It yields the protein CASSSGPTGAFF.

By sample share, this clone is medium-sized. The rearrangement uses TRBV5-4 and TRBJ2-7; possibly TRBD1 for D (6 bases). V lost 0 bases, J lost 3 bases, and 7 bases lay in between. This CDR3 is 13 amino acids long. Germline V lookup: CDR1 SGHNT, CDR2 YYREEE (reference sequence). The CDR3, as DNA: TGTGCCAGCAGCTTGGAACAGGGCTACGAGCAGTACTTC. It yields the protein CASSLEQGYEQYF. The variable domain in full, completed from reference TRBV5-4 and TRBJ2-7, reads ETGVTQSPTHLIKTRGQQVTLRCSSQSGHNTVSWYQQALGQGPQFIFQYYREEENGRGNFPPRFSGLQFPNYSSELNVNALELDDSALYLCASSLEQGYEQYFGPGTRLTVT.

The chain employs TRBV29-1 and TRBJ2-1, with D possibly matching TRBD1 (6 bases). The CDR3 length is 13 residues. The V gene's germline CDR1 is SQVTM and CDR2 ANQGSEA. The V gene lost 6 bases and the J gene lost 0 bases, with 9 bases spanning the gap. In nucleotides, the CDR3 is TGCAGCGTCTCGGACAGCTCCTACAATGAGCAGTTCTTC. This sequence encodes CSVSDSSYNEQFF.

The chain uses TRBV5-6 and TRBJ2-7; tentative D call: TRBD2 (5 bases). The CDR3 runs to 14 residues. V lost 2 bases and J lost 2, with 11 bases in between. Per germline, CDR1 SGHDT and CDR2 YYEEEE. The CDR3 loop reads CASSFSGIAYEQYF. Written as DNA, the CDR3 is TGTGCCAGCAGCTTTTCCGGGATCGCCTACGAGCAGTACTTC. Together with reference TRBV5-6 and TRBJ2-7, the CDR3 gives the full variable domain: DAGVTQSPTHLIKTRGQQVTLRCSPKSGHDTVSWYQQALGQGPQFIFQYYEEEERQRGNFPDRFSGHQFPNYSSELNVNALLLGDSALYLCASSFSGIAYEQYFGPGTRLTVT.

The chain recombines TRBV27 with TRBJ1-6; 9 nucleotides match TRBD1. The germline CDR1 and CDR2 sequences are MNHEY and SMNVEV (reference sequence). This CDR3 region has 17 residues. V dropped 2 bases and J dropped 7; count of bases not matched to a gene: 9. The CDR3 reads CASSLGVWDRVNSPLHF. Here the CDR3 DNA reads TGTGCCAGCAGTTTAGGAGTATGGGACAGGGTAAATTCACCCCTCCACTTT.

In nucleotides, the CDR3 is TGTGCCAGCCCGGGACAGGGGATTATCGATGAGCAGTTCTTC. Its translation: CASPGQGIIDEQFF. V usage is TRBV19 and J usage is TRBJ2-1; TRBD1 aligns across 10 bases. CDR3 length: 14 residues. With 9 bases clipped from V and 8 bases from J, the junction kept 10 bases outside the gene matches. From germline, CDR1 is LNHDA and CDR2 SQIVND (reference sequence). Drawing the rest from reference TRBV19 and TRBJ2-1, the complete variable domain is DGGITQSPKYLFRKEGQNVTLSCEQNLNHDAMYWYRQDPGQGLRLIYYSQIVNDFQKGDIAEGYSVSREKKESFPLTVTSAQKNPTAFYLCASPGQGIIDEQFFGPGTRLTVL.